This is a list of T cell receptor beta chains from one sample in a study of blood T cell repertoires in COVID-19. Sequencing used immunoSEQ multiplex PCR; TCRdb keeps in-frame clones, though not all of them. The data show 50,000 or so clones, over 75% seen once. The sequenced sample was peripheral blood. The receptors were gathered from a man between 45 and 60 years old with active COVID-19. The CDR3 runs from the conserved cysteine through the conserved F or W. D genes are given only for firm matches. Rows may omit the clone size; those that give it use once, few, many or a size class.

J gene	V gene	clone size	D gene	CDR3 DNA	CDR3 protein
TRBJ1-1	TRBV30	NA	TRBD1	TGTGCCTGGAGTGGGGACAGGGGGCAAACTGAAGCTTTCTTT	CAWSGDRGQTEAFF
TRBJ1-1	TRBV30	NA	NA	TGTGCCTGGACCCTGTGGGGCTCTGAAGCTTTCTTT	CAWTLWGSEAFF
TRBJ2-1	TRBV7-2	NA	NA	TGTGCCAGCAGCTTAAACCAGGACAATGAGCAGTTCTTC	CASSLNQDNEQFF
TRBJ1-5	TRBV4-1	NA	NA	TGCGCCAGCAGCCAAGAACCGGGGGATCAGCCCCAGCATTTT	CASSQEPGDQPQHF
TRBJ2-2	TRBV11-2	NA	TRBD2	TGTGCCAGCAGCTTAGTAGCGGGTGGCCCCGGGGAGCTATTTTTT	CASSLVAGGPGELFF
TRBJ2-7	TRBV5-1	NA	TRBD1	TGCGCCAGCAGCTGGGGGACAGGGGGCGAGCAGTACTTC	CASSWGTGGEQYF
TRBJ1-3	TRBV5-1	NA	NA	TGCGCCAGCAGCTTGGCAGGGGGAAACACCATATATTTT	CASSLAGGNTIYF
TRBJ2-4	TRBV4-1	NA	TRBD2	TGCGCCAGCAGCCAAGGACCTAGCGGGCTAGCCAAAAACATTCAGTACTTC	CASSQGPSGLAKNIQYF
TRBJ1-2	TRBV9	NA	TRBD1	TGTGCCAGCAGCCTGGACAGGAACTATGGCTACACCTTC	CASSLDRNYGYTF
TRBJ1-2	TRBV6-5	NA	NA	TGTGCCAGCACTCAGGGCGATGGCTACACCTTC	CASTQGDGYTF
TRBJ2-2	TRBV7-9	NA	NA	TGTGCCAGCAGCTTCTACCCCGGGGAGCTGTTTTTT	CASSFYPGELFF
TRBJ2-3	TRBV9	NA	TRBD2	TGTGCCAGCAGCGATAGCGGGGGGGTGGATACGCAGTATTTT	CASSDSGGVDTQYF
TRBJ2-7	TRBV5-1	NA	NA	TGCGCCAGCAGCCTGAAATGGGAGGACGAGCAGTACTTC	CASSLKWEDEQYF
TRBJ2-2	TRBV5-1	NA	TRBD1	TGCGCCAGCAGCGAACAGGGGGCCGGGGAGCTGTTTTTT	CASSEQGAGELFF
TRBJ2-7	TRBV4-2	NA	TRBD1	TGTGCCAGCAGCCAAGACCAACGCCTCCAGGGGGCCGAGCAGTACTTC	CASSQDQRLQGAEQYF
TRBJ1-5	TRBV10-1	NA	NA	TGCGCCAGCAGTGATCGACGGGAGATCAATCAGCCCCAGCATTTT	CASSDRREINQPQHF
TRBJ2-2	TRBV30	NA	NA	TGTGCCTGGAGTGTTCCGAGGTATCTACGGACCGGGGAGCTGTTTTTT	CAWSVPRYLRTGELFF
TRBJ2-4	TRBV6-5	NA	NA	TGTGCCAAAACACCAATAGCCAAAAACATTCAGTACTTC	CAKTPIAKNIQYF
TRBJ2-7	TRBV28	medium-sized	NA	TGTGCCAGCAGTTTAGCGGGGGCCATCTACGAGCAGTACTTC	CASSLAGAIYEQYF
TRBJ1-2	TRBV4-2	NA	TRBD1	TGTGCCAGCAGCCCAGGAGTCGGACAGGGGGACCTCGACTATGGCTACACCTTC	CASSPGVGQGDLDYGYTF
TRBJ2-7	TRBV14	NA	TRBD2	TGTGCCAGCAGCCAAGATCCCCGCACTAGCGGGGGTTACGAGCAGTACTTC	CASSQDPRTSGGYEQYF
TRBJ1-4	TRBV5-1	NA	NA	TGCGCCAGCAGCGTAGTACAGCCTAATGAAAAACTGTTTTTT	CASSVVQPNEKLFF
TRBJ1-5	TRBV4-2	few	TRBD1	TGTGCCAGCAGCCAACGGACAGGGGGCCCCAATCAGCCCCAGCATTTT	CASSQRTGGPNQPQHF
TRBJ2-1	TRBV4-1	NA	TRBD2	TGCGCCAGCACCCTTGGACTAGCGGGTGGAGAGCAGTTCTTC	CASTLGLAGGEQFF
TRBJ1-1	TRBV19	NA	NA	TGTGCCAGCGCCCAGGAGGGGCGCATGAACACTGAAGCTTTCTTT	CASAQEGRMNTEAFF
TRBJ2-1	TRBV5-1	NA	TRBD2	TGCGCCAGCAGCTTGGAGGCGGGAGAAGGTGAGCAGTTCTTC	CASSLEAGEGEQFF
TRBJ2-5	TRBV24-1	NA	TRBD2	TGTGCCACCAGTGATTCTGGACTAGCGGGGGGGCTTAGGGAGACCCAGTACTTC	CATSDSGLAGGLRETQYF
TRBJ2-4	TRBV6-1	NA	NA	TGTGCCAGCAGTGAAGCGAACACAGCCAAAAACATTCAGTACTTC	CASSEANTAKNIQYF
TRBJ1-2	TRBV2	NA	NA	TGTGCCAGCAGTGTGGAGGGAGGGGGTGGCTACACCTTC	CASSVEGGGGYTF
TRBJ2-7	TRBV18	NA	TRBD1	TGTGCCAGCTCACCAAAGGACAGGGGGAATGAGCAGTACTTC	CASSPKDRGNEQYF
TRBJ2-1	TRBV6-5	NA	NA	TGTGCCAGCAGCCTCGGGACTTGGGCTGAGCAGTTCTTC	CASSLGTWAEQFF
TRBJ1-5	TRBV6-2/TRBV6-3	NA	NA	TGTGCCAGCAGTTTTACCGCCTTCAGGAGCAATCAGCCCCAGCATTTT	CASSFTAFRSNQPQHF
TRBJ2-7	TRBV4-2	few	TRBD1	TGTGCCAGCAGCCAAGATGCAGGGGGCTTCGACGAGCAGTACTTC	CASSQDAGGFDEQYF
TRBJ2-3	TRBV23-1	few	NA	TGCGCCAGCAATGTAGGACAGTGTTCACCTAGCACAGATACGCAGTATTTT	CASNVGQCSPSTDTQYF
TRBJ2-7	TRBV27	NA	NA	TGTGCCAGCATTCAGGGGGGCGAGCAGTACTTC	CASIQGGEQYF
TRBJ1-6	TRBV4-1	NA	TRBD1	TGCGCCAGCAGCCAAGAGTCGGACAGGGCTTTTTCACCCCTCCACTTT	CASSQESDRAFSPLHF
TRBJ1-4	TRBV3-1/TRBV3-2	NA	NA	TGTGCCAGCAGACAGGGCGGGGAAAAACTGTTTTTT	CASRQGGEKLFF
TRBJ1-2	TRBV6-5	few	NA	TGTGCCAGCAAAAACAGGGATTCGATCTATGGCTACACCTTC	CASKNRDSIYGYTF
TRBJ2-1	TRBV24-1	once	TRBD1	TGTGCCACCAGTGATCCGGGGACAGGGGCCTCCAATGAGCAGTTCTTC	CATSDPGTGASNEQFF
TRBJ1-3	TRBV2	NA	NA	TGTGCCAGCATTCCGGGTGTTTCTGGAAACACCATATATTTT	CASIPGVSGNTIYF
TRBJ2-2	TRBV10-2	once	NA	TGCGCCAGCACTAAGCGAAACACCGGGGAGCTGTTTTTT	CASTKRNTGELFF
TRBJ1-1	TRBV7-9	NA	TRBD1	TGTGCCAGCAGCTCCCGGACAGGGAGCACTGAAGCTTTCTTT	CASSSRTGSTEAFF
TRBJ2-3	TRBV2	NA	TRBD2	TGTGCCAGCAGGACCGGGACTAGCGGGAGTGGTACGCAGTATTTT	CASRTGTSGSGTQYF
TRBJ2-5	TRBV7-9	NA	NA	TGTGCCAGCGGGAGTGTGGAGACCCAGTACTTC	CASGSVETQYF
TRBJ1-2	TRBV19	NA	NA	TGTGCCAGTAGTATAGACGCTAACAGGGTTCCCTATGGCTACACCTTC	CASSIDANRVPYGYTF
TRBJ1-2	TRBV6-2/TRBV6-3	NA	NA	TGTGCCAGCAGTTACGGGACATTCGGCTATGGCTACACCTTC	CASSYGTFGYGYTF
TRBJ1-6	TRBV27	NA	NA	TGTGCCAGCAGTCCCTTACCGGACTTTCCGAGCTCCTATAATTCACCCCTCCACTTT	CASSPLPDFPSSYNSPLHF
TRBJ1-1	TRBV5-4	NA	TRBD1	TGTGCCAGCAGCTCCGGGACAGGGAAAGATACTGAAGCTTTCTTT	CASSSGTGKDTEAFF
TRBJ2-2	TRBV9	NA	TRBD2	TGTGCCAGCAGCGTAGAAGCGGGAGGCTTCAACACCGGGGAGCTGTTTTTT	CASSVEAGGFNTGELFF
TRBJ1-2	TRBV19	NA	TRBD1	TGTGCCAGTACCAAGGACAGGATCTTTGATGGCTACACCTTC	CASTKDRIFDGYTF